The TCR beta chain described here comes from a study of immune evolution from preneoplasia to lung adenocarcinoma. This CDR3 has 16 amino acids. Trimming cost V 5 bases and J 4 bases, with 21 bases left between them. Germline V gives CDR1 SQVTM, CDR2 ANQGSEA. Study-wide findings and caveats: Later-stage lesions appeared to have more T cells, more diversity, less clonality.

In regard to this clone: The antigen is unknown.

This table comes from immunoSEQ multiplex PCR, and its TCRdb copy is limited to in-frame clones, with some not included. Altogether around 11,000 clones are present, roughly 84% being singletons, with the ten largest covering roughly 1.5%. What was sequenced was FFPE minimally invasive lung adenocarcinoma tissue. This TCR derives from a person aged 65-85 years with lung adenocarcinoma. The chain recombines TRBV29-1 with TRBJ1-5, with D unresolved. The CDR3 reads CSVRVAGLSGNQPQHF. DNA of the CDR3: TGCAGCGTTAGAGTCGCTGGGTTGTCGGGGAATCAGCCCCAGCATTTT.